These 25 T cell receptor beta chains came from one sample sequenced in a study of post-analysis software for immune sequencing data. No antigen has been identified for these receptors. Researchers reported that TCR beta cDNA libraries carried unique molecular identifiers. TCRdb re-called the PCR reads through MiXCR, storing one row per CDR3 protein. The sample has about 760,000 distinct CDR3 sequences, less than 35% seen once; the top ten hold more than 0.45%. Study-wide findings and caveats: TRBV5-6, TRBV5-1 and TRBV20-1 were among 4 or 5 TRBV segments more frequent in patients than controls.

Sequencing used blood. These receptors were obtained from a girl aged 10 to 17 with multiple sclerosis.

This clonotype was seen a few times. The chain combines TRBV5-1 with TRBJ2-3; D call uncertain. The CDR3 has 13 residues. Germline V gene sequence: CDR1 SGHRS, CDR2 YFSETQ. Deletions cut 5 bases from V and 5 bases from J, with 12 bases between. CDR3 in amino acids: CASRRQGGDTQYF. DNA of the CDR3: TGCGCCAGCAGGCGACAAGGTGGAGATACGCAGTATTTT.

As concerns this clonotype: Germline is not matched at one junction end, which may reflect a read error. The rearrangement joins TRBV12-3 or TRBV12-4 to TRBJ2-3; D perhaps matches TRBD2 (7 bases). The CDR3 totals 13 residues. DNA for the CDR3: TGTGCCAGCAGTTGGGGGGGCGCAGATACGGAGTATTTT. Encoded protein: CASSWGGADTEYF.

This clonotype has a handful of counts. The chain links TRBV14 to TRBJ2-5, with unresolved D. The germline V gene encodes CDR1 SGHDN and CDR2 FVKESK. The CDR3 has 14 residues. Trimming took off 1 base at V and 4 bases at J, with 10 bases between the two ends. For the CDR3, the DNA is TGTGCCAGCAGCCAAGCGTTTGTGGGAGAGACCCAGTACTTC. Translating gives CASSQAFVGETQYF.

V usage is TRBV20-1 and J usage is TRBJ2-3; 9 nucleotides match TRBD2. The V and J ends lost 0 bases and 3 bases, in that order; junction bases with no gene match: 7. The CDR3 spans 16 residues. Looked up from germline, CDR1 is DFQATT and CDR2 is SNEGSKA (reference sequence). The CDR3 sequence is CSARDLAGGQTDTQYF. As DNA, the CDR3 is TGCAGTGCTAGAGATCTCGCGGGAGGGCAAACAGATACGCAGTATTTT.

The J gene is TRBJ1-2, the V gene TRBV7-2, with D perhaps TRBD1 (5 bases). Per germline, CDR1 SGHTA and CDR2 FQGNSA. The germline V and J ends were trimmed by 5 bases and 1 base, with 17 bases remaining between them. The CDR3 is 16 residues long. The CDR3 here is CASSAKRDGFNYGYTF. CDR3 nucleotides: TGTGCCAGCAGCGCTAAGCGGGACGGCTTTAACTATGGCTACACCTTC.

The chain joins TRBV7-2 to TRBJ2-7, with TRBD2 as a possible D gene (6 bases). The CDR3 covers 14 residues. Trimming pared 3 bases from V and 2 bases from J, leaving 11 bases between. CDR1 SGHTA and CDR2 FQGNSA come from the germline V gene. The CDR3 region has the DNA TGTGCCAGCAGCTTCTTCGAGCGGGCCTACGAGCAGTACTTC. Protein: CASSFFERAYEQYF.

This clonotype has a handful of counts. The CDR3 here is CSAAGTGGFDSPLHF. The CDR3 DNA follows: TGCAGTGCTGCCGGGACAGGTGGATTCGATTCACCCCTCCACTTT. This rearrangement joins TRBV20-1 to TRBJ1-6, with TRBD1 matching 8 bases. The CDR3 is 15 residues long. The V segment lost 5 bases and the J segment 8 bases; nucleotides outside the gene matches: 11. Germline CDR1 is DFQATT and CDR2 is SNEGSKA (reference sequence).

This chain connects TRBV5-1 to TRBJ2-1, with 11 bases aligning to TRBD2. Trimming took 4 bases from V and 8 from J; bases not matched to a gene: 8. CDR3 length: 15 amino acids. In germline, CDR1 is SGHRS, CDR2 YFSETQ. DNA of the CDR3: TGCGCCAGCAGCCCGGGGACTAGCGGTCTACATGAGCAGTTCTTC. Protein sequence: CASSPGTSGLHEQFF.

This sequence joins TRBV6-5 and TRBJ2-5; tentatively, D is TRBD1 (6 bases). The CDR3 runs to 15 residues. Germline V gene sequence: CDR1 MNHEY, CDR2 SVGAGI. V was cut by 5 bases and J by 11 bases, with 24 bases left in between. In DNA form, the CDR3 reads TGTGCCAGCAGTCTTACGACAGGCCCCTACAATGAGCAGTACTTC. This gives the protein CASSLTTGPYNEQYF.

This clonotype occurred a few times. This rearrangement joins TRBV20-1 to TRBJ2-5, with 9 bases identical to TRBD1. Trimming took 6 bases from V and 5 from J; bases not matched to a gene: 10. The CDR3 loop spans 14 amino acids. The germline V gene encodes CDR1 DFQATT and CDR2 SNEGSKA (reference sequence). Here the CDR3 reads CSADGTGRGETQYF. The CDR3 DNA follows: TGCAGTGCCGACGGGACAGGGAGAGGCGAGACCCAGTACTTC.

This clonotype was counted many times. One junction end disagrees with the germline gene, perhaps due to a read error. The DNA of the CDR3 is TGTGCCAGCAGCGACTCGGCTGGTACCGCAGATACGCAGTATTTT. Protein sequence: CASSDSAGTADTQYF. The rearrangement joins TRBV6-4 to TRBJ2-3, with D unclear. From germline, CDR1 is MRHNA and CDR2 SNTAGT. The CDR3 contains 15 residues.

This clonotype was detected a few times. The rearrangement links TRBV10-3 to TRBJ2-1; D is undetermined. Germline CDR1 reads ENHRY; CDR2 reads SYGVKD. There are 15 residues in the CDR3. The V and J ends lost 3 bases and 2 bases respectively, with 11 bases between them. The CDR3 DNA reads as TGTGCCATCAGTGACGACTCCGAAACCTACAATGAGCAGTTCTTC. This codes for CAISDDSETYNEQFF.

This clonotype has more than one count but fewer than ten. The CDR3 coding sequence is TGTGCCAGCAGCGTAGACCAAACGGCGTACGAGCAGTACTTC. Protein product: CASSVDQTAYEQYF. The V and J genes are TRBV9 and TRBJ2-4; D is unresolved. Gene TRBJ2-7 matches the end of the DNA better, so the J call may be wrong. CDR1 is SGDLS and CDR2 is YYNGEE in the germline V gene. This CDR3 has 14 amino acids.

V is TRBV6-5 and J is TRBJ1-1; D is possibly TRBD1 (6 bases). Germline V gene sequence: CDR1 MNHEY, CDR2 SVGAGI. CDR3 length equals 16 residues. Deletions cut 8 bases from V and 0 bases from J, with 19 bases between. The CDR3 here is CASGQSGQIMNTEAFF. CDR3 DNA sequence: TGTGCCAGCGGACAATCAGGACAGATAATGAACACTGAAGCTTTCTTT.

Worth noting for this clonotype: A read error may explain this, as a much larger clone is one base away. The V gene is TRBV4-1, the J gene TRBJ2-5; maybe TRBD1 (6 bases). This CDR3 has 16 amino acids. Germline loops: CDR1 MGHRA, CDR2 YSYEKL. Trimming cost V 1 base and J 11 bases, with 23 bases left between them. The CDR3 sequence: CASSQGYEQGNNEQYF. The CDR3 DNA reads TGCGCCAGCAGCCAAGGGTACGAACAGGGAAACAATGAGCAGTACTTC.

The chain uses TRBV12-3 or TRBV12-4 and TRBJ2-7; D possibly corresponds to TRBD2 (5 bases). Trimming took 6 bases from V and 3 from J, leaving 12 bases between them. The CDR3 has 13 amino acids. DNA for the CDR3: TGTGCCAGCAGCAGAGGGTCCGGCTACGAGCAGTACTTC. This translates into CASSRGSGYEQYF.

This clonotype has more than one count but fewer than ten. The V call is TRBV29-1, the J call TRBJ2-1; 11 positions match TRBD2. V shed 2 bases and J 9 bases; nucleotides not matched to a gene: 9. Germline values: CDR1 SQVTM, CDR2 ANQGSEA. The CDR3 extends over 15 amino acids. The CDR3 nucleotides read TGCAGCGTTGAAAGGAATCTAGCGGGGGGAGGTGAGCAGTTCTTC. Its protein product is CSVERNLAGGGEQFF.

The rearrangement joins TRBV28 to TRBJ1-2; D call uncertain. V lost 3 bases to trimming and J lost 1 base, with 9 bases between them. Germline loops: CDR1 MDHEN, CDR2 SYDVKM. The CDR3 sequence is 14 residues long. The CDR3 nucleotides are TGTGCCAGCAGTTTTGCGGGCCTTAACTATGGCTACACCTTC. It encodes CASSFAGLNYGYTF.

The chain has TRBV29-1 and TRBJ2-5; 10 nucleotides line up with TRBD2. Germline V CDR1 and CDR2: SQVTM, ANQGSEA. The length of the CDR3 is 16 residues. V trimming: 4 bases; J trimming: 2 bases; junction bases outside the gene matches: 10. DNA for the CDR3: TGCAGCGTTGCATGGCTAGCGGGAGCTTTACAAGAGACCCAGTACTTC. Its protein product is CSVAWLAGALQETQYF. Filled out from reference TRBV29-1 and TRBJ2-5, the complete variable domain reads SAVISQKPSRDICQRGTSLTIQCQVDSQVTMMFWYRQQPGQSLTLIATANQGSEATYESGFVIDKFPISRPNLTFSTLTVSNMSPEDSSIYLCSVAWLAGALQETQYFGPGTRLLVL.

CDR3 amino acids: CASRKQGSAYNEQFF. As DNA, the CDR3 is TGTGCCAGCAGAAAACAGGGTAGTGCCTACAATGAGCAGTTCTTC. The chain has TRBV7-9 and TRBJ2-1; possible D gene TRBD1, 6 bases. The CDR3 spans 15 residues. Germline assignment: CDR1 SEHNR and CDR2 FQNEAQ (reference sequence). V gave up 6 bases and J gave up 2 bases, with 14 bases separating them. Complete variable domain (other parts from reference TRBV7-9 and TRBJ2-1): DTGVSQNPRHKITKRGQNVTFRCDPISEHNRLYWYRQTLGQGPEFLTYFQNEAQLEKSRLLSDRFSAERPKGSFSTLEIQRTEQGDSAMYLCASRKQGSAYNEQFFGPGTRLTVL.

The V gene is TRBV9, the J gene TRBJ1-2; no clear D gene. V was shortened by 0 bases and J by 8 bases, with 11 bases between the two germline ends. Germline V lookup: CDR1 SGDLS, CDR2 YYNGEE. The CDR3 extends over 13 amino acids. This CDR3 reads CASSVALAPGYTF. In DNA, the CDR3 is TGTGCCAGCAGCGTAGCCCTTGCTCCCGGCTACACCTTC.

This clonotype was picked up one time. CDR3 protein: CASSQDQAGGLTDTQYF. The CDR3 nucleotides are TGCGCCAGCAGCCAAGATCAAGCGGGAGGATTGACAGATACGCAGTATTTT. The genes are TRBV4-3 and TRBJ2-3; 9 bases line up with TRBD2. CDR3 length: 17 residues. Germline V gene data show CDR1 as LGHNA and CDR2 as YSLEER. V lost 0 bases and J lost 3; bases outside the gene matches: 7.

As for this clonotype: A read error may produce the germline difference seen at one junction end. The chain links TRBV20-1 to TRBJ1-6; D unclear. The germline CDR1 and CDR2 sequences are DFQATT and SNEGSKA (reference sequence). There are 16 residues in the CDR3. The CDR3 loop is CSASMGSSSYNSPPHF. Here the CDR3 DNA reads TGCAGTGCTAGTATGGGGTCAAGCTCCTATAATTCACCCCCCCACTTT.

This chain uses TRBV9 with TRBJ2-7, with 7 positions matching TRBD1. CDR1 and CDR2 from the germline V gene are SGDLS and YYNGEE. The J segment lost 0 bases and the V segment lost 4 bases, leaving 16 bases of the junction unmatched. The CDR3 sequence is 18 residues long. DNA for the CDR3: TGTGCCAGCAGCACGGCCCCAGGGGGTTCCTCTCTCTCCTACGAGCAGTACTTC. Translating it yields CASSTAPGGSSLSYEQYF.

The table lists this clonotype with a few counts. The rearrangement uses TRBV5-5 and TRBJ2-1; TRBD2 matches at 7 bases. J gave up 6 bases and V 0 bases, and 15 bases lay outside the gene matches. CDR1 SGHKS and CDR2 YYEKEE come from the germline V gene (reference sequence). The CDR3 contains 18 residues. The CDR3 DNA sequence: TGTGCCAGCAGCTTGGGGGCGCTGGGACTACCAATTTCCAATGAGCAGTTCTTC. Its translation is CASSLGALGLPISNEQFF. The entire variable domain, with the rest obtained from reference TRBV5-5 and TRBJ2-1, is as follows: DAGVTQSPTHLIKTRGQQVTLRCSPISGHKSVSWYQQVLGQGPQFIFQYYEKEERGRGNFPDRFSARQFPNYSSELNVNALLLGDSALYLCASSLGALGLPISNEQFFGPGTRLTVL.